Below are 10 T cell receptor beta chains sequenced from a single sample in a study of cytomegalovirus exposure and HLA in healthy donors. Some clones are missing from TCRdb's copy, which holds only in-frame ones; the method was immunoSEQ multiplex PCR. In the table there are over 100,000 clones, roughly 90% of which are singletons. Sequenced sample: PBMCs. The receptors here all came from a woman aged 18-35 years in good health and CMV-seropositive.

The chain combines TRBV19 with TRBJ2-7, with 7 bases aligning to TRBD2. V was clipped by 6 bases and J by 4 bases; unmatched bases: 6. Germline-derived CDR1 and CDR2 are LNHDA and SQIVND (reference sequence). There are 13 residues in the CDR3. The DNA for the CDR3 is TGTGCCAGTAGGACCTTGGGAGGGTACGAGCAGTACTTC. The encoded protein is CASRTLGGYEQYF.

The CDR3 reads CASSIDPTRETQYF. CDR3 sequence (DNA): TGTGCCAGTAGTATAGATCCGACGCGGGAGACCCAGTACTTC. The gene calls are TRBV19 and TRBJ2-5; D unclear. Germline assignment: CDR1 LNHDA and CDR2 SQIVND (reference sequence). The CDR3 is 14 residues long. Trimming took 0 bases from V and 5 from J, leaving 10 bases between them.

The count of this clone is one. CDR3 nucleotide sequence: TGTGCCAGCAGCTTAGCCCCAGGGGGCTACAACTATGGCTACACCTTC. Encoded protein: CASSLAPGGYNYGYTF. V and J are TRBV7-9 and TRBJ1-2, with 8 bases lining up with TRBD1. V lost 0 bases, J lost 2 bases, and 5 bases stayed unmatched. Germline V lookup: CDR1 SEHNR, CDR2 FQNEAQ (reference sequence). The CDR3 length is 16 residues.

The chain uses TRBV7-9 and TRBJ2-7, with 10 positions matching TRBD1. With V trimmed by 5 bases and J by 8 bases, 15 bases remained unmatched. Germline V gene sequence: CDR1 SEHNR, CDR2 FQNEAQ (reference sequence). The CDR3 sequence is 16 residues long. The DNA for the CDR3 is TGTGCCAGCAGCCGGACGACAGGGGGCGGCGGAGGAAAGCAGTACTTC. Its translation: CASSRTTGGGGGKQYF.

The genes are TRBV5-6 and TRBJ2-3; D uncertain. V was trimmed by 3 bases and J by 9 bases, leaving 11 bases between them. Looked up from germline, CDR1 is SGHDT and CDR2 is YYEEEE. This CDR3 spans 12 amino acids. The CDR3 region is CASSSPVRTQYF. CDR3 coding DNA: TGTGCCAGCAGCTCGCCCGTGAGGACGCAGTATTTT. The variable domain in full, with the rest retrieved from reference TRBV5-6 and TRBJ2-3, is DAGVTQSPTHLIKTRGQQVTLRCSPKSGHDTVSWYQQALGQGPQFIFQYYEEEERQRGNFPDRFSGHQFPNYSSELNVNALLLGDSALYLCASSSPVRTQYFGPGTRLTVL.

The V gene is TRBV6-5, the J gene TRBJ1-5, with D possibly TRBD1 on 6 matching bases. Between the trimmed V and J ends, which lost 4 bases and 5 bases, there was a span of 9 bases. Germline CDR1 is MNHEY and CDR2 is SVGAGI. CDR3 length: 13 amino acids. CDR3 DNA: TGTGCCAGCAGTTCGGACAGTTATCAGCCCCAGCATTTT. Translated, it gives CASSSDSYQPQHF.

The chain recombines TRBV27 with TRBJ2-3; 10 bases align to TRBD2. Unmatched junction bases numbered 5, after V lost 2 bases and J lost 3 bases. Germline lookup yields CDR1 MNHEY and CDR2 SMNVEV (reference sequence). This CDR3 has 16 amino acids. CDR3 sequence (DNA): TGTGCCAGCAGTTTAGCGGCTAGCGGGAGTACAGATACGCAGTATTTT. Translation gives CASSLAASGSTDTQYF.

J is TRBJ2-7 and V is TRBV18; 7 bases are a match to TRBD1. Germline assignment: CDR1 KGHSH and CDR2 LQKENI. The CDR3 totals 16 residues. J was trimmed by 5 bases and V by 3 bases; bases with no gene match: 13. The CDR3 sequence: CASSPFRDRVLHEQYF. The CDR3 DNA reads TGTGCCAGCTCACCGTTCCGAGACAGGGTACTTCACGAGCAGTACTTC.

The rearrangement joins TRBV11-3 to TRBJ2-7; 15 nucleotides line up with TRBD2. V was pared by 5 bases and J by 5 bases, with 4 bases of the junction left unmatched. CDR1 SGHNT and CDR2 YENEEA come from the germline V gene. This CDR3 has 15 amino acids. The CDR3: CASSARTSGRDEQYF. CDR3 DNA: TGTGCCAGCAGCGCCCGGACTAGCGGGAGGGACGAGCAGTACTTC.

The rearrangement joins TRBV6-6 to TRBJ1-5; 8 nucleotides match TRBD1. The CDR3 contains 16 residues. The ends lost 2 bases at V and 7 bases at J; junction bases unmatched: 10. Per the germline V gene, CDR1 is MNHNY and CDR2 is SVGAGI (reference sequence). This CDR3 is CASSYLGGQGVQPQHF. CDR3 nucleotides: TGTGCCAGCAGTTACCTGGGAGGACAGGGCGTCCAGCCCCAGCATTTT.